Listed here are 9 T cell receptor beta chains from one sample, sequenced in a study of shared clonotypes between healthy human individuals. Sequencing was performed with immunoSEQ multiplex PCR; in TCRdb, only in-frame clones are kept and a portion is missing. Of approximately 620,000 clones listed, around 97% are singletons. The sequencing sample was made of naive CD4+ T cells sorted from blood. The subset was: CD45RA+ positively selected. The receptor source for this set is a woman aged 25 to 39 in good health.

The chain recombines TRBV28 with TRBJ2-7, with D possibly being TRBD2 (5 bases). This CDR3 has 14 amino acids. Germline CDR1 MDHEN, CDR2 SYDVKM. With 2 bases removed from V and 8 bases from J, the gap between germline ends came to 16 bases. Here the CDR3 DNA reads TGTGCCAGCAGTTTAACGGCGTCGCCGGGGAAGCAGTACTTC. Residues: CASSLTASPGKQYF.

V is TRBV5-1 and J is TRBJ2-1, with 11 nucleotides matching TRBD2. Germline loops: CDR1 SGHRS, CDR2 YFSETQ. Trimming at V came to 1 base and at J to 5 bases, leaving 8 bases not matched to a gene. The CDR3 runs 17 residues. CDR3 in amino acids: CASSLSLSSGGNNEQFF. The CDR3 bases are TGCGCCAGCAGCTTGTCTCTCTCTAGCGGGGGGAACAATGAGCAGTTCTTC.

The chain has TRBV6-4 and TRBJ2-1, with D perhaps matching TRBD1 (6 bases). The CDR3 runs 15 residues. The germline gives CDR1 MRHNA, CDR2 SNTAGT. Trimming stripped 3 bases from V and 9 bases from J, with 18 bases between. The CDR3 DNA sequence: TGTGCCAGCAGTGATCACCAGGGGAGTAGGGGTGAGCAGTTCTTC. Amino acids: CASSDHQGSRGEQFF.

V and J are TRBV27 and TRBJ2-3, with 7 bases that match TRBD2. CDR1 and CDR2 from the germline V gene are MNHEY and SMNVEV (reference sequence). V shed 2 bases, J shed 3 bases, and the junction held 5 bases outside the gene matches. The CDR3 length is 15 residues. Written as DNA, the CDR3 is TGTGCCAGCAGTTTAGACGGGAGGCCTACAGATACGCAGTATTTT. Translating it yields CASSLDGRPTDTQYF.

The J gene is TRBJ2-5, the V gene TRBV5-4; 8 bases align to TRBD2. The V and J ends lost 4 bases and 3 bases, in that order; junction bases with no gene match: 14. The germline CDR1 and CDR2 sequences are SGHNT and YYREEE (reference sequence). This CDR3 has 17 amino acids. The chain's CDR3 is CASSPRRQGSGKETQYF. For the CDR3, the DNA is TGTGCCAGCAGCCCGCGGAGGCAGGGTAGCGGGAAAGAGACCCAGTACTTC.

This sequence joins TRBV5-6 and TRBJ1-1; D is ambiguous. Germline CDR1 and CDR2: SGHDT and YYEEEE. V shed 0 bases and J shed 1 base, with 7 bases lying between them. The CDR3 is 14 amino acids. The CDR3 spells CASSLVSGNTEAFF. The CDR3 DNA reads as TGTGCCAGCAGCTTGGTATCGGGGAACACTGAAGCTTTCTTT.

V and J are TRBV11-2 and TRBJ2-3; possible D gene TRBD1, 5 bases. The CDR3 spans 13 residues. Trimming took off 5 bases at V and 4 bases at J, with 10 bases between the two ends. Germline assignment: CDR1 SGHAT and CDR2 FQNNGV. This CDR3 is CASSVGHSDTQYF. CDR3 DNA: TGTGCCAGCAGCGTCGGACACTCAGATACGCAGTATTTT.

This chain links TRBV7-2 with TRBJ2-7; 7 bases map to TRBD1. Germline lookup yields CDR1 SGHTA and CDR2 FQGNSA. This CDR3 is 16 amino acids long. J gave up 2 bases and V 5 bases, and 12 bases lay outside the gene matches. CDR3 DNA sequence: TGTGCCAGCAGCCCTCGAGACCGACAGGGAACCTACGAGCAGTACTTC. Its translation: CASSPRDRQGTYEQYF.

On this clone itself: Other nucleotide sequences in the sample specify the same CDR3. V usage is TRBV5-4 and J usage is TRBJ2-1, with a tentative D call TRBD2 (5 bases). The CDR3 is made up of 15 amino acids. The ends were cut back, 0 bases at V and 0 bases at J, with 7 bases in the middle. Germline V CDR1 and CDR2: SGHNT, YYREEE (reference sequence). The CDR3 DNA follows: TGTGCCAGCAGCTTGGGTGGGAGCTCCTACAATGAGCAGTTCTTC. It codes for CASSLGGSSYNEQFF.